This TCR beta chain was captured in a study of CD8 T cells in ankylosing spondylitis. This clonotype was picked up many times. The TCR beta libraries were generated through quantitative 5'-RACE incorporating molecular barcodes. Via MiXCR, TCRdb re-called the 5' RACE reads, giving one row per CDR3 protein. The sample shows about 140,000 distinct CDR3 sequences, approximately 7.3% of them seen only once. In germline, CDR1 is DFQATT, CDR2 SNEGSKA (reference sequence). Trimming pared 1 base from V and 0 bases from J, leaving 10 bases between. The CDR3 extends over 15 amino acids. The sequence was collected from a female donor with ankylosing spondylitis or in good health (not recorded which). V gene TRBV20-1 combines with J gene TRBJ1-5; tentative D call: TRBD1 (5 bases). The sample consisted of blood, either unsorted or a sorted T cell fraction (not recorded which). In nucleotides, the CDR3 is TGCAGTGCTAGAGTGGGGACCTTTAGCAATCAGCCCCAGCATTTT. Residues: CSARVGTFSNQPQHF.